Listed here is a single T cell receptor beta chain. Antigen specificity is unknown. Sequencing was performed with immunoSEQ multiplex PCR; in TCRdb, only in-frame clones are kept and a portion is missing. The table records over 80,000 clones, 87% of them present only once. The data derive from a study of OX40 agonist ivuxolimab in advanced cancers. Looking at the study overall: Eligibility rules accepted prior anti-PD-1, anti-PD-L1 or anti-CTLA-4 therapy, and approximately 40% had some. Findings of the study overall: Expanded clones were, on average, more numerous among CD8+ T cells than CD4+. The study did not work out the antigen specificity of the expanded peripheral T cells.

V lost 3 bases to trimming and J lost 4 bases, with 7 bases between them. Germline V lookup: CDR1 WNHNN, CDR2 SYGVQD (reference sequence). The CDR3 extends over 12 amino acids. The chain combines TRBV10-1 with TRBJ2-7; D is undetermined. The TCR sequence derives from an adult with an advanced solid tumor such as melanoma, head and neck, liver or kidney cancer. The source was CD4+ or CD8+ T cells sorted from blood, collected in a trial of the OX40 agonist ivuxolimab. CDR3 nucleotide sequence: TGCGCCAGCAGTGATGGCAGATACGAGCAGTACTTC. This encodes CASSDGRYEQYF.